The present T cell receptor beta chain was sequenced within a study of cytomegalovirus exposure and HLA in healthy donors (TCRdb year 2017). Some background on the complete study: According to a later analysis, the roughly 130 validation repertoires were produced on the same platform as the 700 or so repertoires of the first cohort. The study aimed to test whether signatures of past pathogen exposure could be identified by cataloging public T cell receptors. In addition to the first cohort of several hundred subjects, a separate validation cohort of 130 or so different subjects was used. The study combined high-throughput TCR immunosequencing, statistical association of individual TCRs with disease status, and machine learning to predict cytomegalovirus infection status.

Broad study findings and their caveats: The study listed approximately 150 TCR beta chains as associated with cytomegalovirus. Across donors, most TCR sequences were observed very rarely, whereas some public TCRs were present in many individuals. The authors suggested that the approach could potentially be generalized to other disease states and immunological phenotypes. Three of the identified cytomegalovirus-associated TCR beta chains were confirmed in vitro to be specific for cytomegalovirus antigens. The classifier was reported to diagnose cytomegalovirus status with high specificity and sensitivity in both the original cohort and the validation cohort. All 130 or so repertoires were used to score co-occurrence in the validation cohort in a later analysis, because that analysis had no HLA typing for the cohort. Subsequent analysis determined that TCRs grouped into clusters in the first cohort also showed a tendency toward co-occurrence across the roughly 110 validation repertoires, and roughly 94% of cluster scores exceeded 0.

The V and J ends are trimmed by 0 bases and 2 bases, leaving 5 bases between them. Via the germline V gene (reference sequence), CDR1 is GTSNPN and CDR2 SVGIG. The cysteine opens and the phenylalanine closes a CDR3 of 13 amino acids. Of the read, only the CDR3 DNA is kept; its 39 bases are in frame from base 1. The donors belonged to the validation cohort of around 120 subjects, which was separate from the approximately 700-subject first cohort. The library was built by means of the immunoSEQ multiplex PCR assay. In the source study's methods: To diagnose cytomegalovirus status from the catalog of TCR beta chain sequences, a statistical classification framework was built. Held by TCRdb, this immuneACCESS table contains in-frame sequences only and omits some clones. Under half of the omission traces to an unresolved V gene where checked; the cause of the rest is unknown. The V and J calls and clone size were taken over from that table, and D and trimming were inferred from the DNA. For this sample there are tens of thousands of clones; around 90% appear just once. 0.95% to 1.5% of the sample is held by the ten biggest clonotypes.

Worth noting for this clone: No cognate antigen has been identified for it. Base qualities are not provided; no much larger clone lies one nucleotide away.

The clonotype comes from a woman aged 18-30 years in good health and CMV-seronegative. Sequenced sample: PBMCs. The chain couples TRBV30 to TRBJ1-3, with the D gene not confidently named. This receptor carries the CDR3 CAWSVLAGNTIYF. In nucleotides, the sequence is TGTGCCTGGAGTGTACTTGCTGGAAACACCATATATTTT.